One and the same sample provided the 5 T cell receptor beta chains below, sequenced in a study of cytotoxic CD8 clonotypes in ibrutinib-treated CLL. The method was immunoSEQ multiplex PCR; TCRdb's version includes in-frame clones alone and lacks a portion of them. This table holds some 85,000 clones, 60% to 80% found once. The material was PBMCs, obtained after 24 months of ibrutinib treatment. The origin of the receptors is a human donor with chronic lymphocytic leukemia.

This clone was seen once. The V gene is TRBV5-4, the J gene TRBJ2-7; 8 bases align to TRBD1. Germline values: CDR1 SGHNT, CDR2 YYREEE (reference sequence). This CDR3 is 16 amino acids long. V dropped 4 bases and J dropped 2; count of bases not matched to a gene: 11. The CDR3 nucleotides are TGTGCCAGCAGCCAAGATCCGGGACAGGTGGCCTACGAGCAGTACTTC. This sequence encodes CASSQDPGQVAYEQYF. The full variable domain, completed using reference TRBV5-4 and TRBJ2-7, is ETGVTQSPTHLIKTRGQQVTLRCSSQSGHNTVSWYQQALGQGPQFIFQYYREEENGRGNFPPRFSGLQFPNYSSELNVNALELDDSALYLCASSQDPGQVAYEQYFGPGTRLTVT.

The chain joins TRBV5-1 to TRBJ2-5; tentatively, D is TRBD1 (6 bases). Per germline, CDR1 SGHRS and CDR2 YFSETQ. The CDR3 runs to 15 residues. The V end lost 0 bases, the J end lost 5 bases, and 14 bases lay between the germline ends. In DNA, the CDR3 is TGCGCCAGCAGCTTGGGGACAGACCGAGGGGAGACCCAGTACTTC. As protein: CASSLGTDRGETQYF.

V gene TRBV11-2 combines with J gene TRBJ2-1; 11 bases line up with TRBD2. The CDR3 is 16 residues long. V was pared by 0 bases and J by 3 bases, with 1 base of the junction left unmatched. Germline CDR1 SGHAT, CDR2 FQNNGV. The CDR3 protein is CASSLEGLAGYNEQFF. The CDR3 DNA reads TGTGCCAGCAGCTTAGAAGGACTAGCGGGCTACAATGAGCAGTTCTTC.

The chain carries TRBV19 and TRBJ2-1; 9 nucleotides line up with TRBD2. The V gene end was trimmed by 5 bases and the J gene end by 5 bases; junction bases not matched to a gene: 13. Germline values: CDR1 LNHDA, CDR2 SQIVND (reference sequence). This CDR3 comprises 17 residues. CDR3 bases: TGTGCCAGTAGTCCCTCCGAGGGACTAGCAGAAGACAATGAGCAGTTCTTC. As protein: CASSPSEGLAEDNEQFF.

This clone has just one count. The rearrangement links TRBV6-5 to TRBJ1-5; 8 positions agree with TRBD1. Germline V gene data show CDR1 as MNHEY and CDR2 as SVGAGI. The V gene end was trimmed by 6 bases and the J gene end by 2 bases; junction bases not matched to a gene: 6. CDR3 length equals 15 residues. The CDR3 region is CASRPDRGGNQPQHF. The CDR3 region has the DNA TGTGCCAGCAGACCTGACAGGGGCGGCAATCAGCCCCAGCATTTT.